These 3 T cell receptor beta chains were sequenced from one sample in a study of blood T cell repertoires in COVID-19. Sequencing used immunoSEQ multiplex PCR; TCRdb keeps in-frame clones, though not all of them. Of 300,000 or so clones listed, about 92% are singletons. Material for sequencing was PBMCs or T cells enriched from blood (not recorded which). The receptors were gathered from a man between 60 and 70 years old who had recovered from COVID-19.

This clone was seen ten or more times. The chain is built from TRBV4-3 and TRBJ2-5; tentatively, D is TRBD1 (6 bases). CDR3 size: 15 residues. Trimming cost V 5 bases and J 5 bases, with 18 bases left between them. CDR1 and CDR2 (germline): LGHNA, YSLEER. CDR3 amino acids: CASSIQQGGGETQYF. In nucleotides, the CDR3 is TGCGCCAGCAGCATCCAACAGGGTGGCGGCGAGACCCAGTACTTC.

Details on this clone: Other DNA sequences in the same sample also yield this CDR3. This chain joins TRBV24-1 and TRBJ2-2, with 8 bases that match TRBD1. Trimming cost V 7 bases and J 7 bases; bases outside gene matches: 7. The V gene's germline CDR1 is KGHDR and CDR2 SFDVKD. The CDR3 runs to 14 residues. DNA of the CDR3: TGTGCCACCAGAGGACAGGGCGCGGTCGGGGAGCTGTTTTTT. It specifies CATRGQGAVGELFF.

The chain links TRBV19 to TRBJ1-1; no clear D gene. Per the germline V gene, CDR1 is LNHDA and CDR2 is SQIVND (reference sequence). Trimming stripped 4 bases from V and 0 bases from J, with 12 bases between. This CDR3 is built from 15 residues. CDR3 bases: TGTGCCAGTAGTACCTTCCGGGAGTTGAACACTGAAGCTTTCTTT. Protein product: CASSTFRELNTEAFF.